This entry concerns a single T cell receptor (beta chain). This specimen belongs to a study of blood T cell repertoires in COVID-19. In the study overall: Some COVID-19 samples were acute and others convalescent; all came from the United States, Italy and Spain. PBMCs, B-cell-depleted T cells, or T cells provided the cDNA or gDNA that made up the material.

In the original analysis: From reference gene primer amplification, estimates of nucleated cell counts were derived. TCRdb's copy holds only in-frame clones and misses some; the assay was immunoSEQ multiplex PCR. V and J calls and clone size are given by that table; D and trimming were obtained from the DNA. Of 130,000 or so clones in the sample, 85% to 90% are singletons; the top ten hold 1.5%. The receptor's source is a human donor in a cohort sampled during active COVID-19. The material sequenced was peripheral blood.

CDR3 sequence: CASSLGVVSGANVLTF. In nucleotides, the CDR3 is TGCGCCAGCAGCTTGGGAGTTGTATCTGGGGCCAACGTCCTGACTTTC. V gene TRBV5-1 combines with J gene TRBJ2-6; D uncertain. The germline V gene has CDR1 SGHRS and CDR2 YFSETQ. The CDR3 has 16 residues. Deletions cut 0 bases from V and 1 base from J, with 8 bases between.